These T cell receptor beta chains were read from a single sample in a study of early T cells in non-severe SARS-CoV-2 infection. TCRdb independently ran MiXCR on the 5' RACE reads; one entry per CDR3 protein. The sample includes 25,000 to 35,000 distinct CDR3 sequences, around 6% of them seen just once. The source material was whole blood. The receptors shown here come from an adult who was a healthcare worker with PCR-confirmed SARS-CoV-2 infection or an uninfected control (not recorded which). CDR3s include the opening cysteine and the closing phenylalanine or tryptophan. Fields, in order: J gene, clone size, CDR3 length, V gene, D gene, CDR3 DNA, CDR3 protein. The D gene is left open where the match is weak. Only some rows state a clone size, as once, few, many or a class for expanded clones.

TRBJ1-5	many	14	TRBV7-9	.	TGTGCCAGCAGCGGACCGAATAGCAATCAGCCCCAGCATTTT	CASSGPNSNQPQHF
TRBJ2-7	few	13	TRBV7-9	.	TGTGCCAGCAGCTTAGAGAGGGCTAGTGAGCAGTACTTC	CASSLERASEQYF
TRBJ1-2	.	13	TRBV5-6	.	TGTGCCAGCAGCTTGGAGGCAATCCATGGCTACACCTTC	CASSLEAIHGYTF
TRBJ1-3	.	16	TRBV7-2	TRBD1	TGTGCCAGCAGCTGGGGCGGGACAGGGTCCGGAAACACCATATATTTT	CASSWGGTGSGNTIYF
TRBJ2-1	many	15	TRBV11-3	TRBD1	TGTGCCAGCAGCAAGGGGGCCGGTCCCCTCAATGAGCAGTTCTTC	CASSKGAGPLNEQFF
TRBJ2-1	many	15	TRBV7-2	TRBD2	TGTGCCAGCAGCTTAGGGGCTAGCGGGGGGTCTGAGCAGTTCTTC	CASSLGASGGSEQFF
TRBJ2-5	many	16	TRBV11-2	TRBD1	TGTGCCAGCAGCTCGGCGCAGGGGGCGTTGGGAGAGACCCAGTACTTC	CASSSAQGALGETQYF
TRBJ2-2	many	13	TRBV11-2	TRBD2	TGTGCCACCTCGGGGGGTGGCACCGGGGAGCTGTTTTTT	CATSGGGTGELFF
TRBJ2-3	many	10	TRBV24-1	.	TGTGCCACCGGGGAGGATACGCAGTATTTT	CATGEDTQYF
TRBJ1-2	many	14	TRBV10-1	.	TGCGCCAGCAGCCTTGACAAGGGTGTTTATGGCTACACCTTC	CASSLDKGVYGYTF
TRBJ2-1	.	13	TRBV7-9	.	TGTGCCAGCACCGTTAGCGCCGCTCCAGGGCAGTTCTTC	CASTVSAAPGQFF
TRBJ2-1	many	18	TRBV6-1	.	TGTGCCAGCAGTGGTCCCGTTGACACCTCGAGCTCCTACAATGAGCAGTTCTTC	CASSGPVDTSSSYNEQFF
TRBJ2-2	many	14	TRBV7-2	.	TGTGCCAGCAGCATTCTCAGGGGAGCCGGGGAGCTGTTTTTT	CASSILRGAGELFF
TRBJ2-5	many	13	TRBV19	.	TGTGCCAGTAGTATATCGCACCAAGAGACCCAGTACTTC	CASSISHQETQYF
TRBJ2-3	.	16	TRBV3-1	.	TGTGCCAGCAGCCAAGACTTTAGCGGTAGCACAGATACGCAGTATTTT	CASSQDFSGSTDTQYF
TRBJ2-2	few	13	TRBV4-1	.	TGCGCCAGCAGCCGGGGATTAAACGGGGAGCTGTTTTTT	CASSRGLNGELFF
TRBJ2-1	many	13	TRBV29-1	.	TGCAGCGTTATTTATTGGGCTTACAATGAGCAGTTCTTC	CSVIYWAYNEQFF
TRBJ2-6	many	15	TRBV5-1	.	TGCGCCAGCAGCTTGACAGGGTCTGGGGCCAACGTCCTGACTTTC	CASSLTGSGANVLTF
TRBJ2-7	many	13	TRBV5-4	TRBD1	TGTGCCAGCAGCTCCGGACAGGGGGTCGAGCAGTACTTC	CASSSGQGVEQYF
TRBJ2-7	few	15	TRBV6-2/TRBV6-3	TRBD1	TGTGCCAGCAGCCGTCCGGGACAGGGAAACTACGAGCAGTACTTC	CASSRPGQGNYEQYF
TRBJ2-7	many	18	TRBV4-1	TRBD1	TGCGCCAGCAGCCAAGATCCGATCGGCAGGGGGCTTATTTACGAGCAGTACTTC	CASSQDPIGRGLIYEQYF
TRBJ2-6	many	15	TRBV6-5	.	TGTGCCAGCAGTTACCAGGGGGGTGGGGCCAACGTCCTGACTTTC	CASSYQGGGANVLTF
TRBJ2-7	few	14	TRBV28	.	TGTGCCAGCAGTTTATTAGACAGACCCTACGAGCAGTACTTC	CASSLLDRPYEQYF
TRBJ2-5	many	14	TRBV20-1	.	TGCAGTGCTAGAGATAGGACAGCTAGAGAGACCCAGTACTTC	CSARDRTARETQYF
TRBJ2-6	many	16	TRBV4-3	.	TGCGCCAGCAGCCAAGATGAGGGGACTGGGGCCAACGTCCTGACTTTC	CASSQDEGTGANVLTF
TRBJ2-3	.	16	TRBV19	TRBD1	TGTGCCAGTAGAACAACAGGGGGGAGCTTTACAGATACGCAGTATTTT	CASRTTGGSFTDTQYF
TRBJ2-5	many	14	TRBV6-5	TRBD2	TGTGCCAGCAGTTACCGGACTAGGCAAGAGACCCAGTACTTC	CASSYRTRQETQYF
TRBJ1-1	few	15	TRBV7-9	.	TGTGCCAGCACCCCTCCCGGCAAAGCGTATACTGAAGCTTTCTTT	CASTPPGKAYTEAFF
TRBJ1-3	.	15	TRBV5-1	.	TGCGCCAGCAGCTTGGAAACTTTGCCGGGAAACACCATATATTTT	CASSLETLPGNTIYF
TRBJ2-7	large	15	TRBV4-3	TRBD1	TGCGCCAGCAGCCAAGATTACGCAGGGGGTTACGAGCAGTACTTC	CASSQDYAGGYEQYF
TRBJ1-1	few	16	TRBV6-5	.	TGTGCCAGCAGCCAGGCTCCAGGGAGGGGGAACACTGAAGCTTTCTTT	CASSQAPGRGNTEAFF
TRBJ1-4	many	13	TRBV6-1	.	TGTGCCAGCAGTGTAGCAGGGAATGAAAAACTGTTTTTT	CASSVAGNEKLFF
TRBJ2-7	many	14	TRBV25-1	.	TGTGCCAGCAGTGAATATCGGGGATCCTACGAGCAGTACTTC	CASSEYRGSYEQYF
TRBJ2-1	few	15	TRBV4-3	.	TGCGCCAGCAGCCAAGAGAGGGGGACATTCTGGGAGCAGTTCTTC	CASSQERGTFWEQFF
TRBJ2-3	few	13	TRBV6-1	.	TGTGCCAGTAGAATTCCTAGCACAGATACGCAGTATTTT	CASRIPSTDTQYF
TRBJ1-2	many	14	TRBV9	TRBD1	TGTGCCAGCAGCACGGGACAGGGGAACTATGGCTACACCTTC	CASSTGQGNYGYTF
TRBJ2-5	medium-sized	12	TRBV7-9	.	TGTGCCAGCAGCTTAGCGCTAGAGACCCAGTACTTC	CASSLALETQYF
TRBJ1-4	.	15	TRBV4-3	TRBD1	TGCGCCAGCAGCCAAGCGGGACAGCTTCCAGAAAAACTGTTTTTT	CASSQAGQLPEKLFF
TRBJ2-3	many	14	TRBV15	.	TGTGCCACCAGCAGATTAACCAATACTGATACGCAGTATTTT	CATSRLTNTDTQYF
TRBJ2-5	many	13	TRBV12-3/TRBV12-4	.	TGTGCCAGCAGTTTAGTCAGCCGAGAGACCCAGTACTTC	CASSLVSRETQYF